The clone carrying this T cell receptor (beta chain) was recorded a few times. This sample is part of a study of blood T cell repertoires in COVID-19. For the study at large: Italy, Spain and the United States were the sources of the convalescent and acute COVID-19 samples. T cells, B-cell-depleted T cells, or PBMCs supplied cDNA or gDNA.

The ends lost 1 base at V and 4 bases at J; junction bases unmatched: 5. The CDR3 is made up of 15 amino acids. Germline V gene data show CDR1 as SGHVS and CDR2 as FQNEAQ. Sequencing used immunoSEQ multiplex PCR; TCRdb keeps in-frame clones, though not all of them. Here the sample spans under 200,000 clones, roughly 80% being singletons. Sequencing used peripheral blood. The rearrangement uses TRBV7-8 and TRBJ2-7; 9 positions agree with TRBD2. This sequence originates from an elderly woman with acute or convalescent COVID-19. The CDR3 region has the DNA TGTGCCAGCAGCTTAGGAGGGACTAGCTCTTACGAGCAGTACTTC. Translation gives CASSLGGTSSYEQYF.